This record covers a single T cell receptor beta chain. This clone was counted a single time. The antigen this receptor binds is unknown. No much larger clone is present one base from it, and per-base qualities are unavailable. The data derive from a study of T cell responses to AZD1222 COVID-19 vaccine (dated by TCRdb to about 2021). With regard to the full study: TCR sequencing covered 230 or so trial participants: around 210 given two doses of AZD1222 and about 26 given two doses of MenACWY control vaccine. Enrollment into the trials was organized by age into subgroups of 18-55, 56-69 and 70-plus years, and those subgroups contained roughly 140, 27 and 60 TCR-sequenced participants, respectively. What the research found in general, with its limitations: In the small 56-69-year group, the increase in depth fell short of significance, most likely because of low power. Participants were mostly white British and included more females than males, and it was suggested by the authors that clonal diversity may have been underestimated. Conclusions about previously exposed vaccinees are limited, since just five to seven AZD1222 recipients were seropositive for SARS-CoV-2 at baseline. The whole spike protein was spanned by vaccine-associated CD4 TCRs, and dominant responses were seen in regions 160-218 and 743-854. Nearly half of unique spike-specific TCRs reportedly recognized epitopes outside regions mutated in the B.1.351 and B.1.1.7 variants. A significant rise in spike-specific TCR breadth and depth was observed after two AZD1222 doses relative to day 0 and relative to MenACWY recipients. Because no day 14 peak-response samples were available, repertoires were characterized only after the peak T cell response.

The time point label corresponds to: about 28 days (+/-7) after the second vaccine dose. AZD1222 recipients with second doses at about 4 weeks or about 12 weeks were pooled, because spike-specific TCR depth and breadth did not differ between schedules. Vaccinee samples were obtained from the UK trials COV001 and COV002, which included a single-blind randomized controlled phase 2/3 trial of AZD1222 (ChAdOx1 nCoV-19) in healthy adults. For TCRbeta chain sequencing, PBMC samples were collected from trial participants at day 0 and at day 28 after the second dose. The CDR3 regions of human TCRbeta chains were analyzed by immunosequencing. From the authors' description of their analysis: Repertoire TCRs were matched against a reference library of SARS-CoV-2-specific TCRs generated with the MIRA antigen-specificity platform. Breadth was defined as the fraction of unique TCRs that were SARS-CoV-2-associated. Depth was defined as the fraction of total T cells that were SARS-CoV-2-associated. Using the MIRA data, each spike-specific TCR was assigned both to the spike region to which the TCR was reactive and to a CD4 or CD8 class. Log10-transformed breadth and depth values were compared by one-way ANOVA with Sidak's multiple comparisons tests. TCRdb mirrors the immuneACCESS table, restricted to in-frame sequences. Some clones are absent from its copies; in checked studies, under half trace to an unresolved V gene, and the reason for the others is unknown. The V and J calls and the clone size are those of that table, but D and trimming were determined from the DNA. For this sample the table gives 95,000 to 150,000 clones, of which 80% to 90% were detected only once. Roughly a quarter of the sample is taken by the ten largest.

Looking up the germline V gene yields CDR1 SNHLY and CDR2 FYNNEI. V was cut back by 3 bases and J by 1 base, leaving a gap of 15 bases between them. The CDR3 spans 17 residues, from the cysteine through the phenylalanine. Only the CDR3 part of the read is kept: 51 bases, read in frame from the first base. The receptor was isolated from an adult who received the AZD1222 COVID-19 vaccine. The sample was peripheral blood, taken 28 days after the second AZD1222 dose. The sequence joins TRBV2 to TRBJ2-2; the D gene remains uncertain. Here is the DNA: TGTGCCAGCAGTGACAAATCCTTTTGGGGGAACACCGGGGAGCTGTTTTTT. Its coded protein is CASSDKSFWGNTGELFF.